This T cell receptor beta chain was captured by sequencing in a study of T cell repertoires in cytomegalovirus infection. About the research overall: Researchers turned to recently identified HLA-C-restricted CMV epitopes as well as well-studied HLA-B-restricted ones.

This clonotype was seen more than once but under ten times. Its antigen is still unknown. One entry per CDR3 protein results from TCRdb running MiXCR on the reads. Of 250,000 to 400,000 distinct CDR3 sequences detected, more than 20% appear once; the ten largest clones hold approximately 12%. Broader study findings: Totalled public TCR beta family frequency picked out people who carried CMV plus the relevant HLA. Within the response measured ex vivo, HLA-C-restricted CMV-specific TCR beta clonotypes were dominant.

Germline V gives CDR1 SGHVS, CDR2 FQNEAQ. This CDR3 contains 16 residues. The ends lost 2 bases at V and 6 bases at J; junction bases unmatched: 9. The specimen was cultured PBMCs, collected from culture after CMV antigen stimulation. This chain uses TRBV7-8 with TRBJ2-1, with 8 bases identical to TRBD2. The origin of this receptor is a human donor in good health (CMV status not recorded). Some clones in this sample may be carry-over from other donors' samples. This CDR3 is CASSLTIWGLVNEQFF. The CDR3 DNA reads as TGTGCCAGCAGCTTAACCATCTGGGGACTAGTCAATGAGCAGTTCTTC.